Presented here are 30 T cell receptor beta chains from one specimen sequenced in a study of cytomegalovirus exposure and HLA in healthy donors listed by TCRdb under 2017. Library preparation employed the immunoSEQ multiplex PCR assay. A mixture of 60 forward primers for TCR Vbeta segments and 13 reverse primers for TCR Jbeta segments was used in the multiplex PCR. TCRdb took over this immuneACCESS table, retaining in-frame rearrangements with V and J assigned. Such tables are incomplete; in checked studies, under half of the missing clones stem from an unresolved V gene, and the remainder is unexplained. Within this sample are around 80,000 clones, with nearly 80% of them counted one time only. The ten largest clonotypes hold 3.5% to 5.5% of the sample. Source material: PBMCs. These receptors all come from a man aged 40-50 years in good health and CMV-seronegative.

The chain is built from TRBV15 and TRBJ2-2; D is uncertain. There are 14 residues in the CDR3. Germline V CDR1 and CDR2: LNHNV, YYDKDF (reference sequence). Trimming left V 5 bases short and J 4 bases short, with 11 bases between. The CDR3 region has the DNA TGTGCCACCAGCCTTAAACAAAGCACCGGGGAGCTGTTTTTT. The encoded protein is CATSLKQSTGELFF. The variable domain in full, completed from reference TRBV15 and TRBJ2-2, reads DAMVIQNPRYQVTQFGKPVTLSCSQTLNHNVMYWYQQKSSQAPKLLFHYYDKDFNNEADTPDNFQSRRPNTSFCFLDIRSPGLGDTAMYLCATSLKQSTGELFFGEGSRLTVL.

This clone was observed once. This rearrangement joins TRBV2 to TRBJ2-4, with D perhaps matching TRBD2 (6 bases). The CDR3 has 16 residues. Trimming shortened V by 3 bases and J by 1 base, and 13 bases separated the two germline ends. Germline V gene sequence: CDR1 SNHLY, CDR2 FYNNEI. The CDR3 nucleotides are TGTGCCAGCAGTGAGGAGGGGCAAGCTGCCAAAAACATTCAGTACTTC. Amino acids: CASSEEGQAAKNIQYF. Drawing the rest from reference TRBV2 and TRBJ2-4, the complete variable domain is EPEVTQTPSHQVTQMGQEVILRCVPISNHLYFYWYRQILGQKVEFLVSFYNNEISEKSEIFDDQFSVERPDGSNFTLKIRSTKLEDSAMYFCASSEEGQAAKNIQYFGAGTRLSVL.

The J gene is TRBJ2-3, the V gene TRBV11-2, with 10 positions matching TRBD2. Losses at the gene ends were 6 bases for V and 5 bases for J; bases not matched to a gene: 14. Germline CDR1 and CDR2: SGHAT and FQNNGV. The CDR3 extends over 17 amino acids. DNA of the CDR3: TGTGCCAGCAGGCGAATTGGGGGGGCTAGCGGGAGAGATACGCAGTATTTT. Protein: CASRRIGGASGRDTQYF.

This sequence joins TRBV13 and TRBJ2-7, with 8 bases that match TRBD1. V dropped 5 bases and J dropped 1; count of bases not matched to a gene: 7. CDR3 length: 15 amino acids. Germline V lookup: CDR1 PRHDT, CDR2 FYEKMQ (reference sequence). The CDR3 DNA reads as TGTGCCAGCAGCGACAGGGGTAGAGGGTCCTACGAGCAGTACTTC. Protein sequence: CASSDRGRGSYEQYF.

The rearrangement links TRBV7-9 to TRBJ2-7; 9 bases align to TRBD1. The CDR3 length is 12 residues. Germline V lookup: CDR1 SEHNR, CDR2 FQNEAQ (reference sequence). CDR3 nucleotides: TGTAACAGGGGGCGCGATGGCTACGAGCAGTACTTC. It codes for CNRGRDGYEQYF. The variable domain in full, with the rest retrieved from reference TRBV7-9 and TRBJ2-7, is DTGVSQNPRHKITKRGQNVTFRCDPISEHNRLYWYRQTLGQGPEFLTYFQNEAQLEKSRLLSDRFSAERPKGSFSTLEIQRTEQGDSAMYLCNRGRDGYEQYFGPGTRLTVT.

This clone was recorded once. In nucleotides, the CDR3 is TGTGCCAGCAGCGCGACAGGTTCAATTTACAATGAGCAGTTCTTC. Its protein is CASSATGSIYNEQFF. This rearrangement joins TRBV7-9 to TRBJ2-1; a possible D gene is TRBD1 (6 bases). Germline assignment: CDR1 SEHNR and CDR2 FQNEAQ (reference sequence). CDR3 length: 15 residues. V was shortened by 5 bases and J by 4 bases, with 15 bases between the two germline ends.

J is TRBJ2-1 and V is TRBV7-2; the match to TRBD2 covers 8 bases. Trimming at V came to 1 base and at J to 9 bases, leaving 8 bases not matched to a gene. From germline, CDR1 is SGHTA and CDR2 FQGNSA. This CDR3 comprises 15 residues. The CDR3 loop reads CASSLVLGREGEQFF. Here the CDR3 DNA reads TGTGCCAGCAGCTTAGTCTTGGGCCGGGAGGGTGAGCAGTTCTTC.

The CDR3 coding sequence is TGTGCCAGCAGTGGGCCTCCGTTAGCGGGGAGTGTGTGGGATGAGCAGTTCTTC. It is translated as CASSGPPLAGSVWDEQFF. V and J are TRBV25-1 and TRBJ2-1; 8 bases fit TRBD2. This CDR3 has 18 amino acids. Germline CDR1 reads MGHDK; CDR2 reads SYGVNS. V dropped 4 bases and J dropped 8; count of bases not matched to a gene: 19.

The J gene is TRBJ1-1, the V gene TRBV25-1, with D possibly being TRBD1 (6 bases). V was shortened by 5 bases and J by 1 base, with 14 bases between the two germline ends. The CDR3 runs 15 residues. The germline V gene encodes CDR1 MGHDK and CDR2 SYGVNS. The CDR3 sequence is CASSLLTGSNTEAFF. As DNA, the CDR3 is TGTGCCAGCAGTCTCCTGACAGGTTCGAACACTGAAGCTTTCTTT.

The CDR3 loop is CASSGGGPDTQYF. The CDR3 nucleotides are TGTGCCAGCTCAGGGGGAGGACCAGATACGCAGTATTTT. V and J are TRBV27 and TRBJ2-3, with TRBD1 as a possible D gene (7 bases). This CDR3 spans 13 amino acids. V lost 8 bases, J lost 4 bases, and 13 bases lay in between. Germline V gene data show CDR1 as MNHEY and CDR2 as SMNVEV (reference sequence).

The chain carries TRBV6-6 and TRBJ1-4, with D maybe TRBD1 (6 bases). Germline CDR1 reads MNHNY; CDR2 reads SVGAGI (reference sequence). V gave up 4 bases and J gave up 4 bases, with 13 bases separating them. This CDR3 region has 15 residues. The CDR3 bases are TGTGCCAGCAGTTCCTCGGACAGCTTTAATGAAAAACTGTTTTTT. This translates into CASSSSDSFNEKLFF.

J is TRBJ1-1 and V is TRBV19, with D tentatively TRBD1 (5 bases). Germline CDR1 reads LNHDA; CDR2 reads SQIVND (reference sequence). Between the trimmed V and J ends, which lost 3 bases and 2 bases, there was a span of 10 bases. CDR3 length: 14 amino acids. The CDR3 DNA reads as TGTGCCAGTAGTATGCTCAGGGCCAACACTGAAGCTTTCTTT. It is translated as CASSMLRANTEAFF.

The chain has TRBV7-9 and TRBJ2-1; TRBD1 aligns across 9 bases. This CDR3 contains 16 residues. V lost 5 bases, J lost 4 bases, and 9 bases stayed unmatched. CDR1 is SEHNR and CDR2 is FQNEAQ in the germline V gene (reference sequence). The CDR3 loop is CASSHLGQGSYNEQFF. In DNA form, the CDR3 reads TGTGCCAGCAGCCACCTTGGACAGGGGTCTTACAATGAGCAGTTCTTC.

The genes are TRBV19 and TRBJ1-1; TRBD1 matches at 7 bases. The V gene end was trimmed by 3 bases and the J gene end by 4 bases; junction bases not matched to a gene: 8. Germline V lookup: CDR1 LNHDA, CDR2 SQIVND (reference sequence). The CDR3 has 15 amino acids. DNA for the CDR3: TGTGCCAGTAGTATCCGACAGGGCGGATCCACTGAAGCTTTCTTT. Translation: CASSIRQGGSTEAFF. The entire variable domain, with the rest obtained from reference TRBV19 and TRBJ1-1, is as follows: DGGITQSPKYLFRKEGQNVTLSCEQNLNHDAMYWYRQDPGQGLRLIYYSQIVNDFQKGDIAEGYSVSREKKESFPLTVTSAQKNPTAFYLCASSIRQGGSTEAFFGQGTRLTVV.

The rearrangement links TRBV25-1 to TRBJ2-3; TRBD1 agrees at 10 bases. J was trimmed by 7 bases and V by 1 base; bases with no gene match: 5. The CDR3 is made up of 15 amino acids. In germline, CDR1 is MGHDK, CDR2 SYGVNS. The CDR3 is CASSELDRGLNTQYF. The CDR3 DNA reads as TGTGCCAGCAGTGAATTAGACAGGGGGCTAAATACGCAGTATTTT.

DNA for the CDR3: TGTGCCAGCAGTCGAGGACAGGGTAAGGACGAGCAGTACTTC. It yields the protein CASSRGQGKDEQYF. The rearrangement links TRBV7-9 to TRBJ2-7; 8 bases are shared with TRBD1. The V and J ends lost 6 bases and 5 bases, in that order; junction bases with no gene match: 9. This CDR3 spans 14 amino acids. The germline CDR1 and CDR2 sequences are SEHNR and FQNEAQ (reference sequence).

The genes are TRBV13 and TRBJ2-1, with TRBD2 matching over 9 bases. Trimming removed 8 bases from V and 4 bases from J; junction bases left unmatched: 6. Germline-derived CDR1 and CDR2 are PRHDT and FYEKMQ (reference sequence). This CDR3 region has 14 residues. The CDR3 DNA follows: TGTGCCAGCGGCGGAACTAGCGGGTACAATGAGCAGTTCTTC. Protein: CASGGTSGYNEQFF.

This chain links TRBV5-1 with TRBJ1-1; D is uncertain. The CDR3 consists of 14 residues. Per the germline V gene, CDR1 is SGHRS and CDR2 is YFSETQ. V lost 3 bases and J 3 bases, leaving 12 bases between the germline ends. The CDR3 DNA follows: TGCGCCAGCAGCTCGCTCGGCGGGGACACTGAAGCTTTCTTT. This gives the protein CASSSLGGDTEAFF.

V is TRBV4-3 and J is TRBJ1-1; D is unclear. V lost 0 bases and J 1 base, leaving 12 bases between the germline ends. Looked up from germline, CDR1 is LGHNA and CDR2 is YSLEER. The CDR3 is made up of 16 amino acids. In nucleotides, the CDR3 is TGCGCCAGCAGCCAAGAGCAGGCAGCCAAGAACACTGAAGCTTTCTTT. Protein sequence: CASSQEQAAKNTEAFF.

The gene calls are TRBV27 and TRBJ2-1; 11 bases are a match to TRBD2. The CDR3 is made up of 15 amino acids. CDR1 and CDR2 from the germline V gene are MNHEY and SMNVEV (reference sequence). With V trimmed by 1 base and J by 5 bases, 1 base remained unmatched. The CDR3 bases are TGTGCCAGCAGTTTATTACTAGCGGGAGACAATGAGCAGTTCTTC. Protein sequence: CASSLLLAGDNEQFF.

This clone was counted once. The chain links TRBV7-2 to TRBJ1-2, with D uncertain. The CDR3 runs 15 residues. Trimming removed 4 bases from V and 5 bases from J, with 17 bases in between. Germline CDR1 reads SGHTA; CDR2 reads FQGNSA. The CDR3 protein is CASSSPGGFGYGYTF. For the CDR3, the DNA is TGTGCCAGCAGCTCCCCCGGAGGGTTTGGGTATGGCTACACCTTC. Combining the CDR3 with reference TRBV7-2 and TRBJ1-2 gives the whole variable domain GAGVSQSPSNKVTEKGKDVELRCDPISGHTALYWYRQSLGQGLEFLIYFQGNSAPDKSGLPSDRFSAERTGGSVSTLTIQRTQQEDSAVYLCASSSPGGFGYGYTFGSGTRLTVV.

The chain is built from TRBV29-1 and TRBJ2-3, with 10 bases fitting TRBD2. CDR3 length: 15 residues. Germline CDR1 and CDR2: SQVTM and ANQGSEA. V was pared by 8 bases and J by 9 bases, with 17 bases of the junction left unmatched. As DNA, the CDR3 is TGCAGCTCGAAAGGGGCTAGCGGGAGTACATGGACGCAGTATTTT. This codes for CSSKGASGSTWTQYF.

The rearrangement links TRBV2 to TRBJ1-2; 7 bases are a match to TRBD1. J lost 8 bases, V lost 4 bases, and 10 bases had no gene match. The CDR3 covers 14 residues. Per germline, CDR1 SNHLY and CDR2 FYNNEI. Here the CDR3 DNA reads TGTGCCAGCAGTGGACAGACAGGGACTCACGGCTACACCTTC. It specifies CASSGQTGTHGYTF.

The chain carries TRBV28 and TRBJ2-3; TRBD1 matches at 11 bases. The CDR3 consists of 15 residues. The germline CDR1 and CDR2 sequences are MDHEN and SYDVKM. The V and J ends lost 2 bases and 6 bases, in that order; junction bases with no gene match: 4. DNA for the CDR3: TGTGCCAGCAGTTTAGGCGGGACAGGGGGGGATACGCAGTATTTT. Its protein is CASSLGGTGGDTQYF. The variable domain in full, with the rest retrieved from reference TRBV28 and TRBJ2-3, is DVKVTQSSRYLVKRTGEKVFLECVQDMDHENMFWYRQDPGLGLRLIYFSYDVKMKEKGDIPEGYSVSREKKERFSLILESASTNQTSMYLCASSLGGTGGDTQYFGPGTRLTVL.

This clone has just a few counts. The V and J genes are TRBV4-1 and TRBJ2-3; no firm D call. The ends were cut back, 0 bases at V and 10 bases at J, with 14 bases in the middle. In germline, CDR1 is MGHRA, CDR2 YSYEKL. The CDR3 has 14 amino acids. Here the CDR3 reads CASSQDRTAQAQYF. CDR3 nucleotide sequence: TGCGCCAGCAGCCAAGATCGAACGGCCCAGGCGCAGTATTTT.

V is TRBV15 and J is TRBJ2-1; 7 bases match TRBD1. Germline assignment: CDR1 LNHNV and CDR2 YYDKDF (reference sequence). The CDR3 has 18 residues. J gave up 3 bases and V 3 bases, and 14 bases lay outside the gene matches. CDR3 in amino acids: CATSSGTAETHRYNEQFF. The CDR3 DNA is TGTGCCACCAGCAGTGGGACAGCGGAAACCCATCGCTACAATGAGCAGTTCTTC.

This clone was counted only a few times. The gene calls are TRBV7-9 and TRBJ1-1; 7 positions match TRBD1. After removal of 5 bases from V and 1 base from J, the junction contained 7 bases not matched to a gene. This CDR3 is 15 amino acids long. Germline V gene data show CDR1 as SEHNR and CDR2 as FQNEAQ (reference sequence). This CDR3 is CASSIQTGANTEAFF. CDR3 bases: TGTGCCAGCAGCATCCAAACAGGGGCGAACACTGAAGCTTTCTTT.

This chain connects TRBV30 to TRBJ1-2; TRBD1 matches 9 bases. Germline CDR1 and CDR2: GTSNPN and SVGIG (reference sequence). Trimming at V came to 0 bases and at J to 7 bases, leaving 9 bases not matched to a gene. The CDR3 is made up of 15 amino acids. The DNA for the CDR3 is TGTGCCTGGAGTGTACGGAAACAGGGGGCTGCTGGCTACACCTTC. Translating gives CAWSVRKQGAAGYTF.

V gene TRBV29-1 combines with J gene TRBJ2-1; the D gene is possibly TRBD2 (6 bases). From germline, CDR1 is SQVTM and CDR2 ANQGSEA. V was cut by 6 bases and J by 3 bases, with 9 bases left in between. This CDR3 comprises 12 residues. The CDR3 sequence: CSVGSGYNEQFF. The CDR3 DNA reads TGCAGCGTCGGTAGCGGCTACAATGAGCAGTTCTTC.

The chain carries TRBV28 and TRBJ1-3, with 9 bases that match TRBD1. After removal of 4 bases from V and 0 bases from J, the junction contained 16 bases not matched to a gene. The CDR3 is made up of 20 amino acids. The V gene's germline CDR1 is MDHEN and CDR2 SYDVKM. The CDR3 DNA reads as TGTGCCAGCAGTTCCCCAGTTTCCACAGGGGGCCCAATCTCTGGAAACACCATATATTTT. Its protein is CASSSPVSTGGPISGNTIYF.